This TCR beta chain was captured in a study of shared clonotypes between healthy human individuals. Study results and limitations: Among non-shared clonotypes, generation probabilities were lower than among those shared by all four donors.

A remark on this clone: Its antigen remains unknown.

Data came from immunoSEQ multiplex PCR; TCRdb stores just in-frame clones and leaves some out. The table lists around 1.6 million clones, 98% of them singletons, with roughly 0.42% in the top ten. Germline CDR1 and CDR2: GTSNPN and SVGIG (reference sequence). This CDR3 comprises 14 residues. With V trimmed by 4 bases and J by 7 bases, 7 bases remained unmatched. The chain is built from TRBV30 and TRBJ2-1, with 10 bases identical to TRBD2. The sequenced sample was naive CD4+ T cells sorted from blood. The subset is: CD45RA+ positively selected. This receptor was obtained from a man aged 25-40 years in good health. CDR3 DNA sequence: TGTGCCTGGACAGCGGGAGGGCCGGTGAATGAGCAGTTCTTC. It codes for CAWTAGGPVNEQFF.